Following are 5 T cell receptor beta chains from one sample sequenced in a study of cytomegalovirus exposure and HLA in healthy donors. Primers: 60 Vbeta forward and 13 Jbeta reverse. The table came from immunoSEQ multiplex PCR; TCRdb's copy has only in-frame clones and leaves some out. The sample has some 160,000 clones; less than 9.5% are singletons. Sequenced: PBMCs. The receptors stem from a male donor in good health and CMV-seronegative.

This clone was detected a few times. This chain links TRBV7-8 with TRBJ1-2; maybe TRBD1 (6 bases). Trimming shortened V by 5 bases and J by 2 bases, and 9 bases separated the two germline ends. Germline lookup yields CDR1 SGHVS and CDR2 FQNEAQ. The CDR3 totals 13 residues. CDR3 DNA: TGTGCCAGCAGCGTACAGGGCAACTATGGCTACACCTTC. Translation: CASSVQGNYGYTF.

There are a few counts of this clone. The CDR3 here is CASSYSGARGELFF. The CDR3 coding sequence is TGTGCCAGCAGTTACTCGGGGGCTAGGGGGGAGCTGTTTTTT. The rearrangement uses TRBV6-5 and TRBJ2-2; weak D call: TRBD1 (6 bases). Per germline, CDR1 MNHEY and CDR2 SVGAGI. Trimming cost V 0 bases and J 8 bases, with 10 bases left between them. The CDR3 runs 14 residues.

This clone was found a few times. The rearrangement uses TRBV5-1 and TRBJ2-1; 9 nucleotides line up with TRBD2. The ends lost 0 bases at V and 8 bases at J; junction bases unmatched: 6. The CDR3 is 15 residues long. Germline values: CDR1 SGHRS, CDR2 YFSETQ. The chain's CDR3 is CASSLALAGIDEQFF. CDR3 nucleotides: TGCGCCAGCAGCTTGGCTCTAGCGGGAATCGATGAGCAGTTCTTC.

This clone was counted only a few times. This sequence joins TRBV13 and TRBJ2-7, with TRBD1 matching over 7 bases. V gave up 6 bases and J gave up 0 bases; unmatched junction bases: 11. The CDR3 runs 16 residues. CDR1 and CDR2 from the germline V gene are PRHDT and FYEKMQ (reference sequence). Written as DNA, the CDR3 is TGTGCCAGCAGGGGACGAGACAGGGAGACCTCCTACGAGCAGTACTTC. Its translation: CASRGRDRETSYEQYF.

The CDR3 nucleotides read TGTGCCAGCAGCAGAGAAGTAAGCGGGAGGGGAGATGAGCAGTTCTTC. Its protein product is CASSREVSGRGDEQFF. This sequence joins TRBV5-4 and TRBJ2-1, with TRBD2 identical over 10 bases. Germline CDR1 and CDR2: SGHNT and YYREEE (reference sequence). The CDR3 length is 16 residues. After removal of 4 bases from V and 8 bases from J, the junction contained 12 bases not matched to a gene.